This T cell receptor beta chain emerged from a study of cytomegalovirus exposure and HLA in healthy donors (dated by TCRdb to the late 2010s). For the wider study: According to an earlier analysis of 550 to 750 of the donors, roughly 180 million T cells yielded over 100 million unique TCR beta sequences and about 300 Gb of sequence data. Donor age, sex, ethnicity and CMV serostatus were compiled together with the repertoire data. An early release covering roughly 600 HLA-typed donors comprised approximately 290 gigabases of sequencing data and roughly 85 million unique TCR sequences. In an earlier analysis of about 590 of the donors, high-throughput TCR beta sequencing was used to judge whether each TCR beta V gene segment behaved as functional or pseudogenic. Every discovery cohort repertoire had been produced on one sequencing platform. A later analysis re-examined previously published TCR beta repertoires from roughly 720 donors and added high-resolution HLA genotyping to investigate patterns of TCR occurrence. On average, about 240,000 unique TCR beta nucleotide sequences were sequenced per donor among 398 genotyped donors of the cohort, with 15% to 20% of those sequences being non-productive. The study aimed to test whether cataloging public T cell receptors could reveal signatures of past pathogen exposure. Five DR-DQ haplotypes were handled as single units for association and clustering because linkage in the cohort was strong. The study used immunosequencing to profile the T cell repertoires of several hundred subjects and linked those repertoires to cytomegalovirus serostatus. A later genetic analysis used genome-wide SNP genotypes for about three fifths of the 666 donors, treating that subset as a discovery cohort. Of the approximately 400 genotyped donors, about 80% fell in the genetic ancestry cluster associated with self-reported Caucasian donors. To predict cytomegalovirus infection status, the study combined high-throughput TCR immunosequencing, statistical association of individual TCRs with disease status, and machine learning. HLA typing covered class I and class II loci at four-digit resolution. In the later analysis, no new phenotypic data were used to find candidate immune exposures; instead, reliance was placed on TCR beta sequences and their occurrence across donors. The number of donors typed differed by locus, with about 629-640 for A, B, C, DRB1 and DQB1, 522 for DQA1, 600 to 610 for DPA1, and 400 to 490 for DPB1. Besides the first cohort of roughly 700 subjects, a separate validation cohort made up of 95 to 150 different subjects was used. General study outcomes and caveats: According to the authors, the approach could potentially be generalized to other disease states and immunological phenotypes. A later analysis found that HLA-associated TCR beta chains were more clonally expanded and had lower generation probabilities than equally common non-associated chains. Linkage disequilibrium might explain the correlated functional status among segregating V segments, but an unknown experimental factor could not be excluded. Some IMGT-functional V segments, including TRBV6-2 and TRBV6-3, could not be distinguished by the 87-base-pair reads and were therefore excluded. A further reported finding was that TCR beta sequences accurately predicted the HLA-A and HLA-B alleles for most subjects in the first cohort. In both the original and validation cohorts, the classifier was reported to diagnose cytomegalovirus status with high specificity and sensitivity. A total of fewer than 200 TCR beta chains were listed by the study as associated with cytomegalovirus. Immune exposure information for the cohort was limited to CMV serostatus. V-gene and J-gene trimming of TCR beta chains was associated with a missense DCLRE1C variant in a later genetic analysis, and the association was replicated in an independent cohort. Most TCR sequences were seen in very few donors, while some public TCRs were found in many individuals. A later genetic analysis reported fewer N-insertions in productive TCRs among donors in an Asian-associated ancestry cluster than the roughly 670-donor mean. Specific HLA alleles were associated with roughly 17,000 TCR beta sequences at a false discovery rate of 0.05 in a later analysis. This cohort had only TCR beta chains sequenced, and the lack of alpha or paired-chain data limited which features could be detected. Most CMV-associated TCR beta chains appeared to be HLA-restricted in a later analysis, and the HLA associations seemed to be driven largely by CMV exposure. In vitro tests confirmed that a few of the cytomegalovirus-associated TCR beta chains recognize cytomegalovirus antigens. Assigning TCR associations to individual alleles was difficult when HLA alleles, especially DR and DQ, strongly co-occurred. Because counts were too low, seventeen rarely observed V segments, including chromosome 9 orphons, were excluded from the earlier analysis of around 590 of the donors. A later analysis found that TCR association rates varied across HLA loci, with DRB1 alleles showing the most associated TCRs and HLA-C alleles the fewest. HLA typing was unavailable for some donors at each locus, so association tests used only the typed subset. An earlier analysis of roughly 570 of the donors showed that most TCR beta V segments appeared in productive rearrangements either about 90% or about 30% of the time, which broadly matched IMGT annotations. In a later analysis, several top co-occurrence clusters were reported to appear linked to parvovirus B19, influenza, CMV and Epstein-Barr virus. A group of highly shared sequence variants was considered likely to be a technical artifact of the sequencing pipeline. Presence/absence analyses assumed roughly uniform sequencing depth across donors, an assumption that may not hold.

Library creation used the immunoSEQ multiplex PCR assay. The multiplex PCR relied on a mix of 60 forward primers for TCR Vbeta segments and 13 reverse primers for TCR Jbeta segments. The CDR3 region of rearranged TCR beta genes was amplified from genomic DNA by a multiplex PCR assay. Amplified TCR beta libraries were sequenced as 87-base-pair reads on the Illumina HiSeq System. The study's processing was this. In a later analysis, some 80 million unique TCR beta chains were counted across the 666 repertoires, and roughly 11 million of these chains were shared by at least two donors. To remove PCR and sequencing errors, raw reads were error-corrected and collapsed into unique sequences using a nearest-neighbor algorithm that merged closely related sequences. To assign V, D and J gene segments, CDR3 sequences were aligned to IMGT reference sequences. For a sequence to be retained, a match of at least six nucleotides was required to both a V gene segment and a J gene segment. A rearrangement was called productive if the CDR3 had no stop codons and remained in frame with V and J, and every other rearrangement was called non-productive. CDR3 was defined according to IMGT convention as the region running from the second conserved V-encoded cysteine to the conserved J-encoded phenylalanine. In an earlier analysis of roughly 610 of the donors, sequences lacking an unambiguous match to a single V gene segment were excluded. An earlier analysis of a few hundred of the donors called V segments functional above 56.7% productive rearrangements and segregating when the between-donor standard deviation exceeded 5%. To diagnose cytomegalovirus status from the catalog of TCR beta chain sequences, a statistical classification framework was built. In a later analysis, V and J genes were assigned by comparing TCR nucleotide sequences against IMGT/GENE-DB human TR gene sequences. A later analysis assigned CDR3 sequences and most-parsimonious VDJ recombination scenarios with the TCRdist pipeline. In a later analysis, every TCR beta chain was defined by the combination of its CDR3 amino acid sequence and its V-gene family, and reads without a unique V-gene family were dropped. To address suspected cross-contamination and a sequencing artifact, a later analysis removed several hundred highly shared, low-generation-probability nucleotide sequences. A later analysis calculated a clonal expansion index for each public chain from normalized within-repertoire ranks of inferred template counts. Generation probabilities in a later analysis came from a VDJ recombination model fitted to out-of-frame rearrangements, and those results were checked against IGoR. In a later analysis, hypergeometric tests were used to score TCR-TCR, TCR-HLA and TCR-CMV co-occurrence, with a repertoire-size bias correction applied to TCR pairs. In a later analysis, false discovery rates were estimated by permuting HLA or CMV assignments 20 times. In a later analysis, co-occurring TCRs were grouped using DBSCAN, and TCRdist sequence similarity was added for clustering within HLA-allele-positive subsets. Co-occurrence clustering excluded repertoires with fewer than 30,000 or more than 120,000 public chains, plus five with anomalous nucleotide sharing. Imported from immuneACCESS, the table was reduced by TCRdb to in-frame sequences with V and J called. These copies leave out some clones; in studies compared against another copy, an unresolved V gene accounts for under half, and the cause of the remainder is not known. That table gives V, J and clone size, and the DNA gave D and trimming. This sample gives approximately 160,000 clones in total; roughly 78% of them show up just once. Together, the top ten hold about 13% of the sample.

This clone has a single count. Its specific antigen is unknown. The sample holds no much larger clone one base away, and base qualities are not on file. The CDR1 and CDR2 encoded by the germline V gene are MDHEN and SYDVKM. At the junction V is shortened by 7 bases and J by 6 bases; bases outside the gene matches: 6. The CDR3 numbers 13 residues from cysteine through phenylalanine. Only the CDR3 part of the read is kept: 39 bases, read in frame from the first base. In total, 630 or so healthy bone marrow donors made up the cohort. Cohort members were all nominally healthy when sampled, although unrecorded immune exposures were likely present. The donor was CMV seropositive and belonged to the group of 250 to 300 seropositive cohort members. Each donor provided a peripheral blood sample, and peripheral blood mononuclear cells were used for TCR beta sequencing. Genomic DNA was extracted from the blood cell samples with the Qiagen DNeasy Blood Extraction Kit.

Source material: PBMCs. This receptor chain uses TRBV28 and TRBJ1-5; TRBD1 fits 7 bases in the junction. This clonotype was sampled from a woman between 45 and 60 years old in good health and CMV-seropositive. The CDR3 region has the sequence CASTITGVQPQHF. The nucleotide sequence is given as TGTGCCAGCACCATAACAGGGGTTCAGCCCCAGCATTTT.